The T cell receptor (beta chain) under discussion was sequenced for a study of T cells in women clearing cervical HPV infection. Study-level findings and limits: Controls had more TRBV6-7 (0.16%) than cases (about 0.11%).

MY09/MY11 PCR detected cervical HPV DNA; dot-blot assigned genotypes. Assay used: immunoSEQ multiplex PCR; TCRdb lists only in-frame clones, some missing. Its table lists around 30,000 clones. Regarding this clone: The antigen is not known. The read stops 3 residues short of the end of the CDR3; the missing end is completed from the germline J gene.

V lost 0 bases and J lost 3, with 9 bases in between. Germline V lookup: CDR1 SGHVS, CDR2 FQNEAQ. This CDR3 has 14 amino acids. The sequencing input was blood buffy coat. The V and J genes are TRBV7-8 and TRBJ2-7, with D perhaps TRBD1 (6 bases). The source is a woman aged 18 to 75 with a cervical HPV16 infection that either progressed to CIN3+ or cleared (not recorded which). CDR3 DNA (partial): TGTGCCAGCAGCTTAGCGGGGACAAACTACGAG. Translated: CASSLAGTNYE. The CDR3, in full, reads CASSLAGTNYEQYF.